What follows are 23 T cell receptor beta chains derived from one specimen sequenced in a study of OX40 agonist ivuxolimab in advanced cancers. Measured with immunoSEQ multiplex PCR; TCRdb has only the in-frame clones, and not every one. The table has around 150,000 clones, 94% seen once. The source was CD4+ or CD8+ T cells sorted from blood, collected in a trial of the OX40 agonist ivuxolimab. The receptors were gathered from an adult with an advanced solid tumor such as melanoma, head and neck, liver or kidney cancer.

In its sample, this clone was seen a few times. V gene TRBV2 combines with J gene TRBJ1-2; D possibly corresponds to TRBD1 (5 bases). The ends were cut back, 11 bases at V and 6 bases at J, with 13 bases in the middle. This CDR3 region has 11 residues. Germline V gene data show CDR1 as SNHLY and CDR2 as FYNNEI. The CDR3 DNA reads TGTGCCCTCCGGGCAGGGAATGGCTACACCTTC. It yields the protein CALRAGNGYTF.

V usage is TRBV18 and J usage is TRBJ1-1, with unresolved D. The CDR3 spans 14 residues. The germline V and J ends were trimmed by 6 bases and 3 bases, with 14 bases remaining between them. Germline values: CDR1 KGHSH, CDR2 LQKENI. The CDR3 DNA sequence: TGTGCCAGCTCCCGAACAACAGAGGACACTGAAGCTTTCTTT. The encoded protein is CASSRTTEDTEAFF.

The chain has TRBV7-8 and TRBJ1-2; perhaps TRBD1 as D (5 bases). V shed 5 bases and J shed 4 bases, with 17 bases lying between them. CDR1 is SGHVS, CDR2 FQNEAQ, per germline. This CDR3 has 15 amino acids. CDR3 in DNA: TGTGCCAGCAGCCTCTTACCGGGGCAGGTCTATGGCTACACCTTC. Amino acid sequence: CASSLLPGQVYGYTF. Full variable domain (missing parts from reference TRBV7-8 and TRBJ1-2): GAGVSQSPRYKVAKRGQDVALRCDPISGHVSLFWYQQALGQGPEFLTYFQNEAQLDKSGLPSDRFFAERPEGSVSTLKIQRTQQEDSAVYLCASSLLPGQVYGYTFGSGTRLTVV.

DNA for the CDR3: TGCGCCAGCAGCCCCAGCGGGACCATCACCGGGGAGCTGTTTTTT. It yields the protein CASSPSGTITGELFF. The chain recombines TRBV4-1 with TRBJ2-2; 7 positions agree with TRBD2. The CDR3 extends over 15 amino acids. With 4 bases clipped from V and 4 bases from J, the junction kept 6 bases outside the gene matches. Germline V lookup: CDR1 MGHRA, CDR2 YSYEKL.

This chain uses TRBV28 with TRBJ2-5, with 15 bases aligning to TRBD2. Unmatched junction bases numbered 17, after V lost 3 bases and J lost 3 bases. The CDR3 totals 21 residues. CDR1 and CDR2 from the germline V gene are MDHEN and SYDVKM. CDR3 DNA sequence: TGTGCCAGCAGTTTGGGCCCGCCGGGACTAGCGGGAGGCCTTACTAAAGAGACCCAGTACTTC. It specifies CASSLGPPGLAGGLTKETQYF.

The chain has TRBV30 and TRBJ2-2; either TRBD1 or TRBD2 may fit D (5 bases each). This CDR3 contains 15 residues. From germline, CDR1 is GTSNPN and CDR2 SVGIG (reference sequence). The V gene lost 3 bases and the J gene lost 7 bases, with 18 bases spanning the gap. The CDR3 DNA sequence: TGTGCCTGGAGGGGACCCGGGCTCGCGAGCGGGGAGCTGTTTTTT. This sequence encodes CAWRGPGLASGELFF.

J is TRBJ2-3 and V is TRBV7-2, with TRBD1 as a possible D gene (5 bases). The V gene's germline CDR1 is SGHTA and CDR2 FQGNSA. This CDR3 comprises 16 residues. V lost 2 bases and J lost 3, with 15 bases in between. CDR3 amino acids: CASSLYQLGATDTQYF. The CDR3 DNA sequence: TGTGCCAGCAGCTTATATCAGCTTGGGGCTACAGATACGCAGTATTTT.

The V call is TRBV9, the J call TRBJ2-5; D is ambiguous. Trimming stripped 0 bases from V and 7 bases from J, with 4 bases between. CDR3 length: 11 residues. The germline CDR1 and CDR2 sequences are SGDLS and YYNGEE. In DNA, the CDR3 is TGTGCCAGCAGCGTAGATGGGACCCAGTACTTC. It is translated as CASSVDGTQYF.

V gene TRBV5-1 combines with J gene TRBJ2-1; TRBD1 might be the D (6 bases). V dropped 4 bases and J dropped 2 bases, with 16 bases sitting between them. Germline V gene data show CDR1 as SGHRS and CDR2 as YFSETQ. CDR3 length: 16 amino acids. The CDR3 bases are TGCGCCAGCAGCCTGGGGGCAGGATTAGCCTACAATGAGCAGTTCTTC. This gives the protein CASSLGAGLAYNEQFF.

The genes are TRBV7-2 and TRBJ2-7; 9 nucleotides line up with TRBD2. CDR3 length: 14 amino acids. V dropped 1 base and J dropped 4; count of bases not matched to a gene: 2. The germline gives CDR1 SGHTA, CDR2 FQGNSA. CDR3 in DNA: TGTGCCAGCAGCTTAGGTAGCGGGAGTTACGAGCAGTACTTC. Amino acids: CASSLGSGSYEQYF. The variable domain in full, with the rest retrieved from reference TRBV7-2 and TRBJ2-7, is GAGVSQSPSNKVTEKGKDVELRCDPISGHTALYWYRQSLGQGLEFLIYFQGNSAPDKSGLPSDRFSAERTGGSVSTLTIQRTQQEDSAVYLCASSLGSGSYEQYFGPGTRLTVT.

The CDR3 protein is CASGGGVAYNEQFF. As DNA, the CDR3 is TGTGCCAGCGGTGGCGGGGTGGCCTACAATGAGCAGTTCTTC. This chain joins TRBV6-5 and TRBJ2-1, with D possibly being TRBD2 (6 bases). V was shortened by 8 bases and J by 2 bases, with 13 bases between the two germline ends. Germline CDR1 is MNHEY and CDR2 is SVGAGI. The CDR3 spans 14 residues.

CDR3 amino acids: CASSFPGGGLNTGELFF. The CDR3 DNA reads TGTGCCAGCAGTTTCCCGGGGGGGGGCCTGAACACCGGGGAGCTGTTTTTT. The rearrangement joins TRBV11-2 to TRBJ2-2; 8 positions match TRBD2. CDR1 and CDR2 from the germline V gene are SGHAT and FQNNGV. CDR3 length: 17 residues. The J segment lost 1 base and the V segment lost 6 bases, leaving 10 bases of the junction unmatched.

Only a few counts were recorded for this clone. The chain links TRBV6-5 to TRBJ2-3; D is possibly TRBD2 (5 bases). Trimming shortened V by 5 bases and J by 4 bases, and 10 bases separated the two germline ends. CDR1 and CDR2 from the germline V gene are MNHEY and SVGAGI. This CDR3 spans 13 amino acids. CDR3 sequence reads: CASSPPGSDTQYF. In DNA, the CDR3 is TGTGCCAGCAGTCCCCCGGGATCAGATACGCAGTATTTT.

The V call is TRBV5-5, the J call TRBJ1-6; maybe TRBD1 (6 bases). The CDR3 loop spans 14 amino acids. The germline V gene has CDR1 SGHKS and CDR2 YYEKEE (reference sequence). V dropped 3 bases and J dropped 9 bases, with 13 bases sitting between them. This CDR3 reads CASSWGHPPSPLHF. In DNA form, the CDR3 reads TGTGCCAGCAGCTGGGGACACCCGCCTTCACCCCTCCACTTT. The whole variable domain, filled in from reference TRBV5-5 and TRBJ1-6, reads DAGVTQSPTHLIKTRGQQVTLRCSPISGHKSVSWYQQVLGQGPQFIFQYYEKEERGRGNFPDRFSARQFPNYSSELNVNALLLGDSALYLCASSWGHPPSPLHFGNGTRLTVT.

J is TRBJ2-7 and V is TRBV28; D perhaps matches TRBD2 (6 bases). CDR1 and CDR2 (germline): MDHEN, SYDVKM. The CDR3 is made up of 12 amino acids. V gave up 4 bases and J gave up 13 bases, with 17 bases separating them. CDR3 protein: CASSYSRQGLYF. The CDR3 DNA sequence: TGTGCCAGCAGTTATTCTAGGCAGGGACTTTACTTC.

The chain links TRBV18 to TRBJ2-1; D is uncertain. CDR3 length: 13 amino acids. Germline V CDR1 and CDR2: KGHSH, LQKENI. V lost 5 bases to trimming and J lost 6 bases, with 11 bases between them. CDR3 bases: TGTGCCAGCTCATCCTACACATCCAATGAGCAGTTCTTC. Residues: CASSSYTSNEQFF.

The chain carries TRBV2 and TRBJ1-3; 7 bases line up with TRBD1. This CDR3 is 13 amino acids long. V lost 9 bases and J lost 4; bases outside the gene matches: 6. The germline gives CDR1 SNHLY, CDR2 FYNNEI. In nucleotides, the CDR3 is TGTGCCAGAACGACAGGGTTGGGAAACACCATATATTTT. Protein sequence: CARTTGLGNTIYF.

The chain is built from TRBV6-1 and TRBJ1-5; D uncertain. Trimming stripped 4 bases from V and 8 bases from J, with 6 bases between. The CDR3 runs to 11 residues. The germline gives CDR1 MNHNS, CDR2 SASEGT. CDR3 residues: CASSGPKPQHF. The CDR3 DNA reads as TGTGCCAGCAGTGGTCCGAAGCCCCAGCATTTT.

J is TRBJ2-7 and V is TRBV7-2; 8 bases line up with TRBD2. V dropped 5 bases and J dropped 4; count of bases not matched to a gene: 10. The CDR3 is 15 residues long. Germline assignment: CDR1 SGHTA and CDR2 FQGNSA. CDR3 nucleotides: TGTGCCAGCAGCACACATATCGGGGGGGCTTACGAGCAGTACTTC. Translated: CASSTHIGGAYEQYF.

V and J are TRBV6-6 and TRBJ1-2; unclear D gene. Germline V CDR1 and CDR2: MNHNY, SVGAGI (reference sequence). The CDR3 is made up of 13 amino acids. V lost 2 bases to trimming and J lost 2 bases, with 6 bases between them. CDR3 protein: CASSYRENYGYTF. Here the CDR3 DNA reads TGTGCCAGCAGTTACAGGGAGAACTATGGCTACACCTTC.

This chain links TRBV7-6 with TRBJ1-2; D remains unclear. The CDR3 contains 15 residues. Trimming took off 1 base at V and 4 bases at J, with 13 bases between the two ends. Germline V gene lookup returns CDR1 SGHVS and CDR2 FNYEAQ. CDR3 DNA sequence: TGTGCCAGCAGCTTAGGTTCCCGAGCAATCTATGGCTACACCTTC. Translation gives CASSLGSRAIYGYTF.

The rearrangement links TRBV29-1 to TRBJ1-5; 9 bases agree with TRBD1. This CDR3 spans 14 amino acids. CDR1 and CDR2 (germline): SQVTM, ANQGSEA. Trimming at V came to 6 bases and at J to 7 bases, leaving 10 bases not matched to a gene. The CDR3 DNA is TGCAGCGTGACCCCCGGGACAGGGAGGCAGCCCCAGCATTTT. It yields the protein CSVTPGTGRQPQHF.

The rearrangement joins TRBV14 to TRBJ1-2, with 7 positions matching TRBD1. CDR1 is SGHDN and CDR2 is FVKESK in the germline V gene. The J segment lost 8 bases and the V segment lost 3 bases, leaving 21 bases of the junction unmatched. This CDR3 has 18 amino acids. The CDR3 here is CASSQDLITRQGRDGYTF. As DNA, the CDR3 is TGTGCCAGCAGCCAGGACTTAATAACCAGACAGGGAAGGGACGGCTACACCTTC.